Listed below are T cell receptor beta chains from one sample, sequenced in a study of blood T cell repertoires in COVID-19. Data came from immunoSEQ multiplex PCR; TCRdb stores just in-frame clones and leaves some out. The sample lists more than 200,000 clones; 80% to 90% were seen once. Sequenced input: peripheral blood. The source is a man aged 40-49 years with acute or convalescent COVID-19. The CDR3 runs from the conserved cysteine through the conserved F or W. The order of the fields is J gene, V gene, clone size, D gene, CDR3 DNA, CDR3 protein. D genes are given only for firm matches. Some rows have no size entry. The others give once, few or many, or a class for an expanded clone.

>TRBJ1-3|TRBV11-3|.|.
TGTGCCAGCAGCTCCTGGGACTTCCAGAGCTCTGGAAACACCATATATTTT
CASSSWDFQSSGNTIYF
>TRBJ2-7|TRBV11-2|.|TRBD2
TGTGCCAGCAGCTTCCCGACTAGCGGGGCCTACGAGCAGTACTTC
CASSFPTSGAYEQYF
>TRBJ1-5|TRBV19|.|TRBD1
TGTGCCAGTGTAGTCCAGGGGGGTCAGCCCCAGCATTTT
CASVVQGGQPQHF
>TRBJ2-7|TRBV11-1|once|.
TGTGCCAGCAGTCCCAGGGAGGACGGCTACGAGCAGTACTTC
CASSPREDGYEQYF
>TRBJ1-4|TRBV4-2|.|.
TGTGCCAGCAGCCAAGATGGGAGGCGGGGCTCAACTAATGAAAAACTGTTTTTT
CASSQDGRRGSTNEKLFF
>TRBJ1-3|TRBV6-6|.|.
TGTGCCAGCAGTGCAACAGGTGTATCTGGAAACACCATATATTTT
CASSATGVSGNTIYF
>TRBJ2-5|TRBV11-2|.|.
TGTGCCAGCAGCTTAAGGCTGGGGGCGTCTGAGACCCAGTACTTC
CASSLRLGASETQYF
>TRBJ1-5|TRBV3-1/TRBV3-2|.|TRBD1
TGTGCCAGCAGCCAACTAGGACAGGGCAATCAGCCCCAGCATTTT
CASSQLGQGNQPQHF
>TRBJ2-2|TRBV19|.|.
TGTGCCAGTAGTAACTCCTGGGAAGACAGCTCGAACACCGGGGAGCTGTTTTTT
CASSNSWEDSSNTGELFF
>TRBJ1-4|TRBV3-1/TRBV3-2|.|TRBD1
TGTGCCAGCAGCCCCAGGGGGACTAATGAAAAACTGTTTTTT
CASSPRGTNEKLFF
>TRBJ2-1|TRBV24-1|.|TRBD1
TGTGCCACCAGTGATTTGCAGGGGGTGGACAATGAGCAGTTCTTC
CATSDLQGVDNEQFF
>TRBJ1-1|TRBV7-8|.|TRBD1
TGTGCCAGCAGCTTAGGGGGGACAGGGGTCCTCACTGAAGCTTTCTTT
CASSLGGTGVLTEAFF
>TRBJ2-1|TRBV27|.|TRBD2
TGTGCCAGCAGTTTACGGCTAGCGGGAGGGAATGAGCAGTTCTTC
CASSLRLAGGNEQFF
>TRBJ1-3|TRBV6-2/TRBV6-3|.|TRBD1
TGTGCCAGCAGTAAGACAGGGGGTCTCTCTGGAAACACCATATATTTT
CASSKTGGLSGNTIYF
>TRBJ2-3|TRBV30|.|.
TGTGCCTGGAGTCCCGGGGTGGAGACAGATACGCAGTATTTT
CAWSPGVETDTQYF
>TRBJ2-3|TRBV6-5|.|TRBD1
TGTGCCAGCAGGGATAGGACAGGGGGCGCAGATACGCAGTATTTT
CASRDRTGGADTQYF
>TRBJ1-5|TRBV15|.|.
TGTGCCACCAGCAGGGGACAAACGAATCAGCCCCAGCATTTT
CATSRGQTNQPQHF
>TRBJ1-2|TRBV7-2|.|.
TGTGCCAGCACCCCCGCGGCACCAAGGGGTCCTGGCTACACCTTC
CASTPAAPRGPGYTF
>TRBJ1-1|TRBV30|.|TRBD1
TGTGCCTGGAGCTTGGGACAGTTGAACACTGAAGCTTTCTTT
CAWSLGQLNTEAFF
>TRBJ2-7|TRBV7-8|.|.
TGTGCCAGCAGCAAGATTCGGGACTCCGAGCAGTACTTC
CASSKIRDSEQYF
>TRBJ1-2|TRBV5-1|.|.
TGCGCCAGCAGCTTGGTGGGGGGGCGCGTTAACTATGGCTACACCTTC
CASSLVGGRVNYGYTF
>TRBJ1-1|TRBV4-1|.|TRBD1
TGCGCCAGCAGCCACCCCGACAGGGGGCAGCTGGCTTTCTTT
CASSHPDRGQLAFF
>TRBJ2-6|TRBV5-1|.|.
TGCGCCAGCAGCCAAACAGGGCTCTCTGGGGCCAACGTCCTGACTTTC
CASSQTGLSGANVLTF
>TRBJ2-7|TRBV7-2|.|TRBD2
TGTGCCAGCAAGCTAGCGGGATTCTCCTACGAGCAGTACTTC
CASKLAGFSYEQYF
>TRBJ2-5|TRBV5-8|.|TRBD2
TGTGCCAGCAGCTTGGAATCGACTAGCGGTTTACAAGAGACCCAGTACTTC
CASSLESTSGLQETQYF
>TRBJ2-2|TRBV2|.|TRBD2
TGTGCCAGCAGTGATGGTCTAGCGGGGGCCAGGAACACCGGGGAGCTGTTTTTT
CASSDGLAGARNTGELFF
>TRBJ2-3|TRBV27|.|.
TGTGCCAGCAGTTTTGGTCTCAGGAGGGCAGATACGCAGTATTTT
CASSFGLRRADTQYF
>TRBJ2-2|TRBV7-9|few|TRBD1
TGTGCCAGCAGCTTAGACGGACAGGGAAATTCCGGGGAGCTGTTTTTT
CASSLDGQGNSGELFF
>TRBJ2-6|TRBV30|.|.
TGTGCCTGGAGTGGTGGGGGCCACTCTGGGGCCAACGTCCTGACTTTC
CAWSGGGHSGANVLTF
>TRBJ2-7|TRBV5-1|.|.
TGCGCCAGCAGCTTGATCGGGGTAATCTACGAGCAGTACTTC
CASSLIGVIYEQYF
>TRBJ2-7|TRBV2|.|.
TGTGCCAGCGCAGGGGATCCCTACGAGCAGTACTTC
CASAGDPYEQYF
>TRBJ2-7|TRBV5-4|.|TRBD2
TGTGCCAGCAGCAACCGGGGGGGCAGCTACGAGCAGTACTTC
CASSNRGGSYEQYF
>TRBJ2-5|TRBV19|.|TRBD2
TGTGCCAGTAGCCGAGGTAGCGGGGGGCAAGAGACCCAGTACTTC
CASSRGSGGQETQYF